The rows below give T cell receptor beta chains drawn from one sample of a study of control samples from healthy donors and cancer patients. Repertoires were generated with immunoSEQ multiplex PCR, while TCRdb's copy carries only in-frame clones and drops some. This sample has 65,000 to 95,000 clones, with more than 70% found just once. Input material: blood. The receptors stem from a man in his forties or fifties in good health. CDR3s include the opening cysteine and the closing phenylalanine or tryptophan. The D gene is left open where the match is weak. The listing skips clone size in some rows; elsewhere it reads once, few, many or a size class.

cdr3_length	j_call	clone_size	v_call	d_call	cdr3_nt	cdr3_aa
12	TRBJ2-7	-	TRBV7-9	-	TGTGCCAGCAGCTTTAGGCCCCACGAGCAGTACTTC	CASSFRPHEQYF
15	TRBJ1-1	-	TRBV10-3	TRBD1	TGTGCCATCAGGACCCTAGGGGGCGAGAACACTGAAGCTTTCTTT	CAIRTLGGENTEAFF
14	TRBJ2-3	-	TRBV7-2	TRBD2	TGTGCCAGCAGCGGACTAGCGGACACAGATACGCAGTATTTT	CASSGLADTDTQYF
13	TRBJ2-1	few	TRBV7-3	TRBD2	TGTGCCAGCAGCTTCGGGACTAGCGGTGAGCAGTTCTTC	CASSFGTSGEQFF
15	TRBJ2-2	-	TRBV28	-	TGTGCCAGCAGTTTTGTTATGCCCTGGACCGGGGAGCTGTTTTTT	CASSFVMPWTGELFF
13	TRBJ2-1	-	TRBV24-1	-	TGTGCCACCAGTCTTGGGGGCCCCAATGAGCAGTTCTTC	CATSLGGPNEQFF
17	TRBJ2-3	-	TRBV7-3	-	TGTGCCAGCAGCCCCCCGCCGGGACACCCGGCCACAGATACGCAGTATTTT	CASSPPPGHPATDTQYF
15	TRBJ1-1	-	TRBV5-4	TRBD1	TGTGCCTCCCGAGGGAACAGGGGGAACGATGCTGAAGCTTTCTTT	CASRGNRGNDAEAFF
15	TRBJ1-4	-	TRBV15	-	TGTGCCACCAGCAGGGCCCGGGCGTCGGGCGAAAAACTGTTTTTT	CATSRARASGEKLFF
19	TRBJ1-1	-	TRBV11-2	TRBD1	TGTGCCAGCAGCTTAGATTTCGGCGGACAGGGGGCCTTCGGCACTGAAGCTTTCTTT	CASSLDFGGQGAFGTEAFF
16	TRBJ2-3	-	TRBV5-1	TRBD2	TGCGCCAGCAGCTTTCGCCCGACTAGCGTCACAGATACGCAGTATTTT	CASSFRPTSVTDTQYF
14	TRBJ1-6	-	TRBV28	-	TGTGCCAGCAGTCTTGGGGCCGTTAATTCACCCCTCCACTTT	CASSLGAVNSPLHF
15	TRBJ1-4	few	TRBV4-1	-	TGCGCCAGCAGCCAAGAATGGGAAACAGGGTGGAAACTGTTTTTT	CASSQEWETGWKLFF
15	TRBJ2-1	-	TRBV7-3	-	TGTGCCAGCAGCTTACAGGGGACCTTCTACAATGAGCAGTTCTTC	CASSLQGTFYNEQFF
15	TRBJ2-5	-	TRBV14	TRBD2	TGTGCCAGCAGCCAAAATAGCGGGGGCCAAGAGACCCAGTACTTC	CASSQNSGGQETQYF
18	TRBJ1-6	-	TRBV6-6	TRBD1	TGTGCCAGCAGTCTAATCTCGGCCTGGACAGGAAATAATTCACCCCTCCACTTT	CASSLISAWTGNNSPLHF
14	TRBJ2-2	-	TRBV3-1/TRBV3-2	-	TGTGCCAGCAGCCAAGATTGGGGGTCCGGGGAGCTGTTTTTT	CASSQDWGSGELFF
16	TRBJ1-6	-	TRBV13	-	TGTGCCAGCAGCTCCCCCGAGTATCAGGGTGATTCACCCCTCCACTTT	CASSSPEYQGDSPLHF
13	TRBJ2-1	-	TRBV7-8	TRBD2	TGTGCCAGCAGCCCCACTAGCGTCGGTGAGCAGTTCTTC	CASSPTSVGEQFF
14	TRBJ1-5	once	TRBV30	TRBD1	TGTGCCTGGGCATTGACAGGGGGCGATCAGCCCCAGCATTTT	CAWALTGGDQPQHF
20	TRBJ2-2	once	TRBV21-1	-	TGTGCCAGCAGCGGGGGGAGGGGACTAGCGGGAGCCCAGAACACCGGGGAGCTGTTTTTT	CASSGGRGLAGAQNTGELFF
11	TRBJ2-1	-	TRBV10-1	-	TGCGCCACCTCGGACTACAATGAGCAGTTCTTC	CATSDYNEQFF
15	TRBJ1-1	-	TRBV5-1	-	TGCGCCAGCAGCTTGGACGGGGTCCCGAACACTGAAGCTTTCTTT	CASSLDGVPNTEAFF
12	TRBJ2-1	-	TRBV4-3	-	TGCGCCAGCAGCCAAGAGGGGGATGAGCAGTTCTTC	CASSQEGDEQFF
16	TRBJ1-2	-	TRBV12-2	-	TGTGCAAGTCGCTTATTACAGCAGGGGGCATGGTATGGCTACACCTTC	CASRLLQQGAWYGYTF
15	TRBJ2-1	-	TRBV6-5	-	TGTGCCAGCAGTTACTCTAGGAGTTCCTACAATGAGCAGTTCTTC	CASSYSRSSYNEQFF
14	TRBJ2-4	-	TRBV5-6	-	TGTGCCAGCAGCGCGAGGGACGGACTAAACATTCAGTACTTC	CASSARDGLNIQYF
15	TRBJ2-1	once	TRBV24-1	TRBD2	TGTGCCACCAGTGAGACCGGGACTAACTACAATGAGCAGTTCTTC	CATSETGTNYNEQFF
15	TRBJ1-6	-	TRBV11-2	-	TGTGCCAGCAGCTTAGATCCGGTTGGTAATTCACCCCTCCACTTT	CASSLDPVGNSPLHF
13	TRBJ2-1	-	TRBV7-9	-	TGTGCCAGCATACTGGAGTGGGGGAATGAGCAGTTCTTC	CASILEWGNEQFF
13	TRBJ1-4	-	TRBV30	-	TGTGCCTGGACTCGGGCAGAGGGGGAAAAACTGTTTTTT	CAWTRAEGEKLFF
15	TRBJ2-1	-	TRBV27	TRBD2	TGTGCCAGCAGTTTGGGACTAGCGGCCTACAATGAGCAGTTCTTC	CASSLGLAAYNEQFF
15	TRBJ1-3	once	TRBV6-1	-	TGTGCCAGCAGTGAATCGCTGATCTCTGGAAACACCATATATTTT	CASSESLISGNTIYF